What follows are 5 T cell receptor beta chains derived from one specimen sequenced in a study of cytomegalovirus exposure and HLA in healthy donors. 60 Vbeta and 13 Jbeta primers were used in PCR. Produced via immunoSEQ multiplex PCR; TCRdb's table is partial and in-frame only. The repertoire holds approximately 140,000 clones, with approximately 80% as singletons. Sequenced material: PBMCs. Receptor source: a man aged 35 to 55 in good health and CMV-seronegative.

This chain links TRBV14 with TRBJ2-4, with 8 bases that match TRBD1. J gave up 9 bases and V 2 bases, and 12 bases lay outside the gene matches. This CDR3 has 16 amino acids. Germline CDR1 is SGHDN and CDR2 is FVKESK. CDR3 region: CASSQSRAGGSGIQYF. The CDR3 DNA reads TGTGCCAGCAGCCAAAGTCGGGCAGGGGGCAGTGGCATTCAGTACTTC.

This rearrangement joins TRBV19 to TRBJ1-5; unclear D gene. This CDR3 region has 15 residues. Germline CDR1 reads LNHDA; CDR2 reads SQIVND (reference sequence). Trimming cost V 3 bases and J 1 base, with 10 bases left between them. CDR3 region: CASSISGSSNQPQHF. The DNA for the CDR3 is TGTGCCAGTAGTATCTCGGGATCAAGCAATCAGCCCCAGCATTTT. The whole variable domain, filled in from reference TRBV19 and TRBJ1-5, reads DGGITQSPKYLFRKEGQNVTLSCEQNLNHDAMYWYRQDPGQGLRLIYYSQIVNDFQKGDIAEGYSVSREKKESFPLTVTSAQKNPTAFYLCASSISGSSNQPQHFGDGTRLSIL.

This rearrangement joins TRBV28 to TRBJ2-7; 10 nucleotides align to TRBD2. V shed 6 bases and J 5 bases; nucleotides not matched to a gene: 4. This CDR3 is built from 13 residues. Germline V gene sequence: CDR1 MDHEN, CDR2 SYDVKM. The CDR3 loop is CASRLAGVHEQYF. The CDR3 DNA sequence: TGTGCCAGCAGGCTAGCGGGAGTGCACGAGCAGTACTTC.

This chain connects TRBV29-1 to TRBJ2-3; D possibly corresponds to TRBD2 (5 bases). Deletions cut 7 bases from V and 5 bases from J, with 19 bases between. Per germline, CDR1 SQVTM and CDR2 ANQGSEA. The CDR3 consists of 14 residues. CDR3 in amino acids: CSAAGGVIGDTQYF. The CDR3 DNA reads TGCAGCGCAGCAGGAGGCGTCATCGGAGATACGCAGTATTTT.

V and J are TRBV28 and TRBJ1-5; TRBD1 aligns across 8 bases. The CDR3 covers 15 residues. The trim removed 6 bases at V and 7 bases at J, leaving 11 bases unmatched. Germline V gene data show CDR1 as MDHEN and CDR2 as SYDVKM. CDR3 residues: CASSLRGLGGQPQHF. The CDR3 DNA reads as TGTGCCAGCAGCCTCAGGGGGCTTGGTGGACAGCCCCAGCATTTT.